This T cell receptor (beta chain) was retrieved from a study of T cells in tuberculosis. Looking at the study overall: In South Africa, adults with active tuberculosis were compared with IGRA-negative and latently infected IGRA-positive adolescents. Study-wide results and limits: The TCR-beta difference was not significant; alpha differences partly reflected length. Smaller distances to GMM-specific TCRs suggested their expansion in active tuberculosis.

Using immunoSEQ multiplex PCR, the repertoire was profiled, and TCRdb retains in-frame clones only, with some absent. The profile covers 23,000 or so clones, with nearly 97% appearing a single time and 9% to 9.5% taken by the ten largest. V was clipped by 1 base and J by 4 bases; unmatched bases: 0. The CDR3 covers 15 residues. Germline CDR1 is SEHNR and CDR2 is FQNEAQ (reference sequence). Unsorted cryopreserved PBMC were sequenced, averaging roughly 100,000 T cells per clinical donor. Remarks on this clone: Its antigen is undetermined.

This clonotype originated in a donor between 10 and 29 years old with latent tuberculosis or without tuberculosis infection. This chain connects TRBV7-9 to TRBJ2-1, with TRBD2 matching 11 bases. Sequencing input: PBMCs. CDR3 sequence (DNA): TGTGCCAGCAGCTTAGTAGCGGGGGGGTACAATGAGCAGTTCTTC. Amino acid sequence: CASSLVAGGYNEQFF.